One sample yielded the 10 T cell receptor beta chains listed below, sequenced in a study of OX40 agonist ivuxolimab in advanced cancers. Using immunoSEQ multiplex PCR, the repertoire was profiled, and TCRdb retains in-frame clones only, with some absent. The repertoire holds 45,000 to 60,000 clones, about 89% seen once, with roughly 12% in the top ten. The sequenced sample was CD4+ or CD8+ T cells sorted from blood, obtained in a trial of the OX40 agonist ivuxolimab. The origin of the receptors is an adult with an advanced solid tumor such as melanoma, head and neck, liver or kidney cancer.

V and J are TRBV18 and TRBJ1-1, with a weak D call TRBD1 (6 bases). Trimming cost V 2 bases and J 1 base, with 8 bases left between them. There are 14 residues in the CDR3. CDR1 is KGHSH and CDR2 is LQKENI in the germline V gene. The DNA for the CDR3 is TGTGCCAGCTCACCAGCAGGGGCGAACACTGAAGCTTTCTTT. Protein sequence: CASSPAGANTEAFF.

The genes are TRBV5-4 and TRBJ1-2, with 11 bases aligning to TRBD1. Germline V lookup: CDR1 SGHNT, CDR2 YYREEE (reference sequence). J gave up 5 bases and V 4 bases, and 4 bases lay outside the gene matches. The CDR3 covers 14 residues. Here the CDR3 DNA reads TGTGCCAGCAGCGAGGGGACAGGGGGTTATGGCTACACCTTC. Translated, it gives CASSEGTGGYGYTF. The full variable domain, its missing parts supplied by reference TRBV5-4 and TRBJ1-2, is ETGVTQSPTHLIKTRGQQVTLRCSSQSGHNTVSWYQQALGQGPQFIFQYYREEENGRGNFPPRFSGLQFPNYSSELNVNALELDDSALYLCASSEGTGGYGYTFGSGTRLTVV.

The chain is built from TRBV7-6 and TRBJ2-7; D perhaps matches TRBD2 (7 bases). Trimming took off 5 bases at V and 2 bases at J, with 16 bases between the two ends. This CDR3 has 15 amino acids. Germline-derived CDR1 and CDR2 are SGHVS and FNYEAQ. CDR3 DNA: TGTGCCAGCAGCCGGGTTCGGGGGGCAACCTACGAGCAGTACTTC. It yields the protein CASSRVRGATYEQYF.

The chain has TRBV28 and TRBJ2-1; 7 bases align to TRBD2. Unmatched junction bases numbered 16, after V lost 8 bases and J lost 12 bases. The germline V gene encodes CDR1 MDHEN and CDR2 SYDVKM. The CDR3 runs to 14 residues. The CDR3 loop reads CASRPGPSRGVQFF. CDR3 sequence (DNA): TGTGCCAGCCGCCCGGGGCCGTCCCGGGGGGTGCAGTTCTTC.

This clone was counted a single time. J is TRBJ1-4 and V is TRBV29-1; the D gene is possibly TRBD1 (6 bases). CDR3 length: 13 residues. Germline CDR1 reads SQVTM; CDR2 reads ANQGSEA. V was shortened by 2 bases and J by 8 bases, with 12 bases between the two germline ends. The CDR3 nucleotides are TGCAGCGTTGAAAGTGGGGGCGAAGAAAAACTGTTTTTT. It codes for CSVESGGEEKLFF.

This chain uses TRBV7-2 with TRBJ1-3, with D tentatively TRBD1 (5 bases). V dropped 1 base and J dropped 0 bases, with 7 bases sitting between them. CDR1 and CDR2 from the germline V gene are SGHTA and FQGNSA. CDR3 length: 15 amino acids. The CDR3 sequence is CASSLGGGSGNTIYF. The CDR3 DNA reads TGTGCCAGCAGCTTAGGCGGGGGCTCTGGAAACACCATATATTTT.

The chain's CDR3 is CSVEGFSYEQYF. In DNA, the CDR3 is TGCAGCGTTGAGGGGTTCTCCTACGAGCAGTACTTC. V is TRBV29-1 and J is TRBJ2-7; no reliable D call. Trimming took off 3 bases at V and 0 bases at J, with 6 bases between the two ends. Germline CDR1 and CDR2: SQVTM and ANQGSEA. This CDR3 contains 12 residues.

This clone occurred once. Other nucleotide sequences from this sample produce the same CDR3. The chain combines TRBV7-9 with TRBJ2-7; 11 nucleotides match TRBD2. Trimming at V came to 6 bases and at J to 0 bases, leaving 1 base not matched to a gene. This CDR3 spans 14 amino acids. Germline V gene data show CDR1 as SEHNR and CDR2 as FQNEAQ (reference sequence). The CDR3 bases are TGTGCCAGCAGTCTAGCGGGAGGCTCCTACGAGCAGTACTTC. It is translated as CASSLAGGSYEQYF. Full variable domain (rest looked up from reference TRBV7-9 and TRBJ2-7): DTGVSQNPRHKITKRGQNVTFRCDPISEHNRLYWYRQTLGQGPEFLTYFQNEAQLEKSRLLSDRFSAERPKGSFSTLEIQRTEQGDSAMYLCASSLAGGSYEQYFGPGTRLTVT.

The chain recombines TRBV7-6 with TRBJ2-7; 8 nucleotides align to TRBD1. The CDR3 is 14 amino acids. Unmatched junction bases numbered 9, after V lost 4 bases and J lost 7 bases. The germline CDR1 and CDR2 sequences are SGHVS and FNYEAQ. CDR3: CASSYNQGAKEQYF. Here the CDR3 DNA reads TGTGCCAGCAGCTACAATCAGGGGGCGAAGGAGCAGTACTTC.

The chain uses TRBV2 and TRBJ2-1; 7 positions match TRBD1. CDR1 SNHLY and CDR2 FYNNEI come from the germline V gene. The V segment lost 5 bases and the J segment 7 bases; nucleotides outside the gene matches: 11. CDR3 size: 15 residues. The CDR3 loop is CASSQAGGFLNEQFF. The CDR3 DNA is TGTGCCAGCAGTCAGGCAGGGGGTTTTTTAAATGAGCAGTTCTTC.